What follows is one T cell receptor beta chain and its context. This CDR3 spans 15 amino acids. Germline CDR1 is SGHAT and CDR2 is FQNNGV. J was trimmed by 8 bases and V by 5 bases; bases with no gene match: 7. Clones were read by immunoSEQ multiplex PCR, and TCRdb kept only the in-frame ones, dropping some. The sample gives approximately 82,000 clones, 80% to 95% of which show up once; 1.3% is in the top ten. This sample is drawn from a study of control samples from healthy donors and cancer patients. J is TRBJ1-3 and V is TRBV11-2, with 12 bases identical to TRBD1. The specimen sequenced was PBMCs. This TCR was sampled from a woman in her thirties or forties with lung cancer. The DNA of the CDR3 is TGTGCCAGCAGCCAGCGGGGACAGGGGGCGGACACCATATATTTT. Translation: CASSQRGQGADTIYF.